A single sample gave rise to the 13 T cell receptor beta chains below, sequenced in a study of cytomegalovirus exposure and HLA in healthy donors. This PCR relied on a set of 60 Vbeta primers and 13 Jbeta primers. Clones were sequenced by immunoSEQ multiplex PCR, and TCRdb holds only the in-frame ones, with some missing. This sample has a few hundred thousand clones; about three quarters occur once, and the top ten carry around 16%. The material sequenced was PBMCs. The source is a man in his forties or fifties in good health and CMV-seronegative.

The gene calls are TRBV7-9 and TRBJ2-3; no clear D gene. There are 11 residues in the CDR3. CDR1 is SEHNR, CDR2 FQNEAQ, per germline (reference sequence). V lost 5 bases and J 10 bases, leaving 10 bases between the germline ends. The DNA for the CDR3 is TGTGCCAGCAGCCTTCCCTGGCCGCAGTATTTT. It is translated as CASSLPWPQYF. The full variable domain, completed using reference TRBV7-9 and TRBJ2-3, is DTGVSQNPRHKITKRGQNVTFRCDPISEHNRLYWYRQTLGQGPEFLTYFQNEAQLEKSRLLSDRFSAERPKGSFSTLEIQRTEQGDSAMYLCASSLPWPQYFGPGTRLTVL.

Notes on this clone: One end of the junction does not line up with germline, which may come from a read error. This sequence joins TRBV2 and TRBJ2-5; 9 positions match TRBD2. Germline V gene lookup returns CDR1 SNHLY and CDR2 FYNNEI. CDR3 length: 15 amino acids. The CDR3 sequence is CASSEGGGAQEAQYF. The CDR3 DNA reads TGTGCCAGCAGTGAGGGCGGGGGGGCCCAAGAGGCCCAGTACTTC.

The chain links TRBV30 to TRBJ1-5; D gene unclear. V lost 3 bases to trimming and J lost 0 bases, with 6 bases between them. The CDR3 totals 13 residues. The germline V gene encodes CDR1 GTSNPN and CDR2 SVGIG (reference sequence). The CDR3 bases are TGTGCCTGGAGCGGGATTAGCAATCAGCCCCAGCATTTT. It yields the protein CAWSGISNQPQHF.

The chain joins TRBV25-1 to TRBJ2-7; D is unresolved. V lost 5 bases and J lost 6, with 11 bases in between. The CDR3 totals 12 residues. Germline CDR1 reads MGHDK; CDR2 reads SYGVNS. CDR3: CASSQAFGEQYF. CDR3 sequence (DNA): TGTGCCAGCAGTCAGGCTTTCGGCGAGCAGTACTTC.

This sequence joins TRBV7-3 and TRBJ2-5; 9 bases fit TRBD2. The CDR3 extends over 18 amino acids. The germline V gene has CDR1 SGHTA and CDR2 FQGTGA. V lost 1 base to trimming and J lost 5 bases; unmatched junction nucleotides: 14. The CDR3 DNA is TGTGCCAGCAGCTTAAATGGGTTAGCGGGAGACCATGGGGAGACCCAGTACTTC. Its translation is CASSLNGLAGDHGETQYF.

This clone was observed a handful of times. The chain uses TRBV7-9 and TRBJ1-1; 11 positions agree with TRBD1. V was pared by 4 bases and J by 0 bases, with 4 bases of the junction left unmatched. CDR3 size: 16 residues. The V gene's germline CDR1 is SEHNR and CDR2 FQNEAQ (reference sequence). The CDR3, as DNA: TGTGCCAGCAGCTCAGGACAGGGGGCCGTGAACACTGAAGCTTTCTTT. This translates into CASSSGQGAVNTEAFF.

CDR3 sequence: CASSQGQFDLAFF. In DNA, the CDR3 is TGTGCCAGCAGCCAAGGGCAGTTCGATCTAGCTTTCTTT. This chain joins TRBV14 and TRBJ1-1; D call uncertain. This CDR3 is 13 amino acids long. Between the trimmed V and J ends, which lost 1 base and 10 bases, there was a span of 13 bases. Germline CDR1 SGHDN, CDR2 FVKESK. The full variable domain, rest sourced from reference TRBV14 and TRBJ1-1, is EAGVTQFPSHSVIEKGQTVTLRCDPISGHDNLYWYRRVMGKEIKFLLHFVKESKQDESGMPNNRFLAERTGGTYSTLKVQPAELEDSGVYFCASSQGQFDLAFFGQGTRLTVV.

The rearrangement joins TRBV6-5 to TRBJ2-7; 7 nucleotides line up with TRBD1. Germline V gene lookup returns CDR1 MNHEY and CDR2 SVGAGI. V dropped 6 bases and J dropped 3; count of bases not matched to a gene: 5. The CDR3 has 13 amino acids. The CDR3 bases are TGTGCCAGCAGCCGGGACAGCCACTACGAGCAGTACTTC. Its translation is CASSRDSHYEQYF.

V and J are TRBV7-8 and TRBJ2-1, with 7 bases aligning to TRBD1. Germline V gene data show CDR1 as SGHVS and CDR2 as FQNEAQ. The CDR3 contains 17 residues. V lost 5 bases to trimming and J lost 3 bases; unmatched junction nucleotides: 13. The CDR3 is CASSRTRLGGLYNEQFF. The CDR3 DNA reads TGTGCCAGCAGCCGCACGCGGCTAGGGGGCCTCTACAATGAGCAGTTCTTC.

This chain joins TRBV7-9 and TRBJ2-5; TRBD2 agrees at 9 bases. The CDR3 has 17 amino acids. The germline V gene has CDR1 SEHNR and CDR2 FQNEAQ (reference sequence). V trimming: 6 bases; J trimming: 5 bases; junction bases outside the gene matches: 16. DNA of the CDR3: TGTGCCAGCAGTGGTCCCTATGATAGCGGGAGTCAGGAGACCCAGTACTTC. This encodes CASSGPYDSGSQETQYF.

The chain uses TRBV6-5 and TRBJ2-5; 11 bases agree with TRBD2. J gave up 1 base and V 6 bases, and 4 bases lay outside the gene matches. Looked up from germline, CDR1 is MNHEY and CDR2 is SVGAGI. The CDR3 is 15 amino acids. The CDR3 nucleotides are TGTGCCAGCAGCCTAGCGGGGGGCTCCCAAGAGACCCAGTACTTC. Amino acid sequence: CASSLAGGSQETQYF.

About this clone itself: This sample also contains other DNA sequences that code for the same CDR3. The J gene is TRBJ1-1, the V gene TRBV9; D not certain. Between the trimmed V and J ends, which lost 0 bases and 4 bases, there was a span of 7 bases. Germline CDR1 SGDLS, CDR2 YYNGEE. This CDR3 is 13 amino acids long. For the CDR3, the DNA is TGTGCCAGCAGCGTAGTAGAGGGCACTGAAGCTTTCTTT. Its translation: CASSVVEGTEAFF.

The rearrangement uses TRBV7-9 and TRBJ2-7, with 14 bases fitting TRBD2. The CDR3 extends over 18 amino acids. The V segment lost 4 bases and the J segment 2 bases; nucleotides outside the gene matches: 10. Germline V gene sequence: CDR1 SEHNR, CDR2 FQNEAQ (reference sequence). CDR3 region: CASSSHGTSGGYPYEQYF. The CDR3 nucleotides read TGTGCCAGCAGCTCCCACGGGACTAGCGGGGGTTACCCCTACGAGCAGTACTTC. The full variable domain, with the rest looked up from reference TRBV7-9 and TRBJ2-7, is DTGVSQNPRHKITKRGQNVTFRCDPISEHNRLYWYRQTLGQGPEFLTYFQNEAQLEKSRLLSDRFSAERPKGSFSTLEIQRTEQGDSAMYLCASSSHGTSGGYPYEQYFGPGTRLTVT.